This T cell receptor (beta chain) was captured in a study of control samples from healthy donors and cancer patients. Germline values: CDR1 SGHDN, CDR2 FVKESK. There are 13 residues in the CDR3. Trimming pared 7 bases from V and 4 bases from J, leaving 14 bases between. Using immunoSEQ multiplex PCR, the repertoire was profiled, and TCRdb retains in-frame clones only, with some absent. The table shows over 15,000 clones, with 85% to 90% occurring only once. The clonotype was recovered from a man aged 55-75 years with head and neck cancer. V is TRBV14 and J is TRBJ2-7; tentatively, D is TRBD2 (6 bases). The material sequenced was PBMCs. CDR3 amino acids: CASNTPGGYEQYF. The DNA for the CDR3 is TGTGCCAGCAATACCCCCGGGGGTTACGAGCAGTACTTC.